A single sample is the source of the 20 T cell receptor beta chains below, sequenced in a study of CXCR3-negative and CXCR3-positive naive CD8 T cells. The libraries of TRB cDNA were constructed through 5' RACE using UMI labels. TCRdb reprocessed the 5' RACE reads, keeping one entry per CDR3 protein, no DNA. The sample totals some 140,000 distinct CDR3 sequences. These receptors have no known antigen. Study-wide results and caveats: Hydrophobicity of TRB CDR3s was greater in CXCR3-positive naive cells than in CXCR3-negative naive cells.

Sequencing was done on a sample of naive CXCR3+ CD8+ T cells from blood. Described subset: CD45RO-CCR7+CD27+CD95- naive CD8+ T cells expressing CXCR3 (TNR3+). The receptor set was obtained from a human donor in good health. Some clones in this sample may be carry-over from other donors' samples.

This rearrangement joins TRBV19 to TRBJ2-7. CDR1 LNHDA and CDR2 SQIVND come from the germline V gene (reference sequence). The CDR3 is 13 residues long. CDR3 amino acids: CASSIYQSYEQYF.

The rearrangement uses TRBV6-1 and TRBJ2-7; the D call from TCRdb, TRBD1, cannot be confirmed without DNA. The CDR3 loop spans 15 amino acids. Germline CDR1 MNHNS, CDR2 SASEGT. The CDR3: CASKEPTGGGGEQYF.

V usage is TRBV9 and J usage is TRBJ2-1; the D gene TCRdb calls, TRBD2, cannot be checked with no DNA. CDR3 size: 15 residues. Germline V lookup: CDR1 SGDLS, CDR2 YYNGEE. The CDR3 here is CASSVGTSGANEQFF.

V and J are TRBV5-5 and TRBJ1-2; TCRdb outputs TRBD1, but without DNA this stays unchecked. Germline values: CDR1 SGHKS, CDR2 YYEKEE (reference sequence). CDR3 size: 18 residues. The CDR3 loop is CASGPGQGREVLLRGYTF.

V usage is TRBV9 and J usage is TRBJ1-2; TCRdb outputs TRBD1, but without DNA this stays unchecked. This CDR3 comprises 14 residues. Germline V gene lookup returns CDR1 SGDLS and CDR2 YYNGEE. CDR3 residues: CASSVQTGAYGYTF.

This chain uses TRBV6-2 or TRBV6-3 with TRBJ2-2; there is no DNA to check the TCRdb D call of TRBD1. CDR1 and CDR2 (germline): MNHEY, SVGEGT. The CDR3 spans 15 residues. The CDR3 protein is CASSYMGVYTGELFF.

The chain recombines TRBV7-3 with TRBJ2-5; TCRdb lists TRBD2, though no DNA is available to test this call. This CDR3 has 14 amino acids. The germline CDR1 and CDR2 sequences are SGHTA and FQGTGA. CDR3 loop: CASSSIAGEETQYF.

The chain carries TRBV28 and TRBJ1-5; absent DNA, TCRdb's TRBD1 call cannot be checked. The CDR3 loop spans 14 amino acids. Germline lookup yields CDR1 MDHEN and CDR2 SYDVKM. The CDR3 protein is CASSGRGGNQPQHF.

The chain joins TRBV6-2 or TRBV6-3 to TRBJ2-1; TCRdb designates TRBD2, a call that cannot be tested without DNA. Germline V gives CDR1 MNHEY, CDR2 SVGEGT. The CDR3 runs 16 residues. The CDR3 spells CASSYFLASVSNEQFF.

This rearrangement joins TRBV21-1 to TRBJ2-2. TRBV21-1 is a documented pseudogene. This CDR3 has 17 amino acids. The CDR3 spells CASLSWPGTRRAGELFF.

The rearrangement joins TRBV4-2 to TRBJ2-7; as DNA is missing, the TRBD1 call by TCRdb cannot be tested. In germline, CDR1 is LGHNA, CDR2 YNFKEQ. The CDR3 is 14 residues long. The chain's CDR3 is CASSPGPLSYEQYF.

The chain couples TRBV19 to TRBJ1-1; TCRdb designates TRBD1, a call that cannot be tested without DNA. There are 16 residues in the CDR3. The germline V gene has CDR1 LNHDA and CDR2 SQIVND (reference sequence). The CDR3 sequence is CASTKYGGSLNTEAFF. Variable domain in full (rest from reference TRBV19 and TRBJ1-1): DGGITQSPKYLFRKEGQNVTLSCEQNLNHDAMYWYRQDPGQGLRLIYYSQIVNDFQKGDIAEGYSVSREKKESFPLTVTSAQKNPTAFYLCASTKYGGSLNTEAFFGQGTRLTVV.

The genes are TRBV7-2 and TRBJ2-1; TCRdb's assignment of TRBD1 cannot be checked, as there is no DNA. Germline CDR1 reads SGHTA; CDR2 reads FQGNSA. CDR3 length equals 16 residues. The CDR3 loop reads CASSPWTGSSYNEQFF.

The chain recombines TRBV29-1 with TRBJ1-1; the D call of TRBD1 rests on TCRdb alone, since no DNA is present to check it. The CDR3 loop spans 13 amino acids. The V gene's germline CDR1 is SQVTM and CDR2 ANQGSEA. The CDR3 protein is CSAPGQGGTEAFF.

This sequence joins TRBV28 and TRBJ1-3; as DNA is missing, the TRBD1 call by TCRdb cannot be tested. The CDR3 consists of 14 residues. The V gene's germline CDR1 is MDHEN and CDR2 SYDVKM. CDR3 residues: CASSFGTIGNTIYF.

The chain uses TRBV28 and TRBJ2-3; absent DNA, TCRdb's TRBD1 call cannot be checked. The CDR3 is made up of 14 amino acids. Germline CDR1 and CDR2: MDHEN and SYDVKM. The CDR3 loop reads CASSPGQSTDTQYF.

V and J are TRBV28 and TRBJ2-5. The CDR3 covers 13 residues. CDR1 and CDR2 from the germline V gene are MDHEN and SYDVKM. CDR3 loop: CASSFLDIETQYF.

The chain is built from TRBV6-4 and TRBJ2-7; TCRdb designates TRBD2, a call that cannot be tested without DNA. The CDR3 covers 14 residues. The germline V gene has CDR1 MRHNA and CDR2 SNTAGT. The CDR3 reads CASSELAGGYEQYF.

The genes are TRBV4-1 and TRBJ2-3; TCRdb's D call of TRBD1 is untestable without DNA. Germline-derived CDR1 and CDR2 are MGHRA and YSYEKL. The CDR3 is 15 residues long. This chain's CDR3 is CASSQEGAITDTQYF.

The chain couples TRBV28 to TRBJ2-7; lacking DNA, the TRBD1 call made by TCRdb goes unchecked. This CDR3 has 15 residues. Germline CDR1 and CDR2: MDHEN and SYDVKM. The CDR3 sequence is CASSAPGASTYEQYF.